The 29 T cell receptor beta chains presented below share a single source sample, sequenced in a study of T-cell memory formation after mild COVID-19. TCRdb processed the 5' RACE reads anew with MiXCR; each CDR3 protein has one entry. The sample lists around 340,000 distinct CDR3 sequences, approximately 15% occurring once. Sequencing used PBMCs or a T cell subset sorted from them (not recorded which). The receptors stem from a man younger than 35 who had mild COVID-19 (a few samples of this study predate the infection). Cell type and time point are not known.

This clonotype was observed a handful of times. This chain joins TRBV7-9 and TRBJ2-3, with D possibly matching TRBD1 (6 bases). The CDR3 runs 16 residues. V lost 2 bases to trimming and J lost 5 bases, with 17 bases between them. CDR1 is SEHNR and CDR2 is FQNEAQ in the germline V gene (reference sequence). The CDR3 spells CASSLLAARQEDTQYF. Here the CDR3 DNA reads TGTGCCAGCAGCTTACTCGCCGCCAGACAGGAAGATACGCAGTATTTT.

This clonotype occurred many times. This chain uses TRBV27 with TRBJ2-3; no firm D call. This CDR3 has 12 amino acids. Germline-derived CDR1 and CDR2 are MNHEY and SMNVEV (reference sequence). V was pared by 0 bases and J by 4 bases, with 2 bases between. CDR3 residues: CASSLSPDTQYF. Written as DNA, the CDR3 is TGTGCCAGCAGTTTATCGCCAGATACGCAGTATTTT.

This clonotype was seen repeatedly, ten times or more. V and J are TRBV20-1 and TRBJ2-7, with 10 nucleotides matching TRBD1. The CDR3 extends over 17 amino acids. V dropped 0 bases and J dropped 3; count of bases not matched to a gene: 11. In germline, CDR1 is DFQATT, CDR2 SNEGSKA (reference sequence). The CDR3 protein is CSARDTTGRDRGYEQYF. The DNA of the CDR3 is TGCAGTGCTAGAGATACCACTGGCCGGGACAGGGGCTACGAGCAGTACTTC.

The chain couples TRBV4-3 to TRBJ2-1; 8 nucleotides align to TRBD1. V lost 0 bases to trimming and J lost 9 bases; unmatched junction nucleotides: 13. The CDR3 runs 17 residues. Looked up from germline, CDR1 is LGHNA and CDR2 is YSLEER. CDR3 nucleotides: TGCGCCAGCAGCCAAGATCGGGTAGGACAGGGATGGAGTGAGCAGTTCTTC. The encoded protein is CASSQDRVGQGWSEQFF.

The chain is built from TRBV2 and TRBJ2-5, with TRBD1 matching 7 bases. This CDR3 is 12 amino acids long. CDR1 SNHLY and CDR2 FYNNEI come from the germline V gene. The V segment lost 10 bases and the J segment 1 base; nucleotides outside the gene matches: 3. The CDR3 loop reads CATHRGQETQYF. The CDR3 DNA reads as TGTGCCACTCACAGGGGCCAAGAGACCCAGTACTTC.

J is TRBJ2-3 and V is TRBV5-1, with TRBD2 identical over 9 bases. After removal of 0 bases from V and 5 bases from J, the junction contained 7 bases not matched to a gene. The CDR3 is 16 residues long. The germline V gene encodes CDR1 SGHRS and CDR2 YFSETQ. Here the CDR3 DNA reads TGCGCCAGCAGCTTGGCGCTAGCGGGGCGCGAAGATACGCAGTATTTT. It is translated as CASSLALAGREDTQYF.

This clonotype occurred a few times. An end of the junction differs from the germline gene, which may be a read error. The V and J genes are TRBV27 and TRBJ2-3; D ambiguous. There are 17 residues in the CDR3. Germline V gene data show CDR1 as MNHEY and CDR2 as SMNVEV (reference sequence). CDR3 in DNA: TGTGCCAGCAGTCTATCAATAATGGGCCTTAGCACAGATACGCAGTATTTT. Its translation: CASSLSIMGLSTDTQYF.

The sample holds a few counts of this clonotype. The V call is TRBV2, the J call TRBJ2-3, with D possibly being TRBD1 or TRBD2 (5 bases each). Germline CDR1 reads SNHLY; CDR2 reads FYNNEI. This CDR3 contains 15 residues. Trimming pared 5 bases from V and 0 bases from J, leaving 12 bases between. The CDR3: CASSRDGTSTDTQYF. As DNA, the CDR3 is TGTGCCAGCAGTCGGGACGGCACTAGCACAGATACGCAGTATTTT.

The sample holds a few counts of this clonotype. The chain joins TRBV20-1 to TRBJ2-5, with a tentative D call TRBD2 (6 bases). This CDR3 contains 12 residues. Trimming pared 3 bases from V and 7 bases from J, leaving 12 bases between. Per the germline V gene, CDR1 is DFQATT and CDR2 is SNEGSKA (reference sequence). CDR3 bases: TGCAGTGCTAGTAATCAGGGACTGACCCAGTACTTC. Its translation: CSASNQGLTQYF.

V and J are TRBV23-1 and TRBJ1-6; D is ambiguous. TRBV23-1 is noted as an ORF with a role that remains uncertain. V was trimmed by 4 bases and J by 16 bases, leaving 5 bases between them. The CDR3 is 9 residues long. The CDR3 sequence is CASSLQLHF. The CDR3 bases are TGCGCCAGCAGTCTACAGCTCCACTTT.

The V call is TRBV7-3, the J call TRBJ1-1; 7 nucleotides agree with TRBD1. The CDR3 extends over 15 amino acids. The germline V gene encodes CDR1 SGHTA and CDR2 FQGTGA. Losses at the gene ends were 5 bases for V and 5 bases for J; bases not matched to a gene: 11. The CDR3 loop is CASSLWAGGITEAFF. CDR3 DNA: TGTGCCAGCAGCCTGTGGGCAGGGGGAATTACTGAAGCTTTCTTT.

This clonotype appeared a few times. The chain combines TRBV20-1 with TRBJ1-2, with 7 positions matching TRBD1. The CDR3 totals 14 residues. V lost 2 bases and J lost 2; bases outside the gene matches: 5. The germline V gene has CDR1 DFQATT and CDR2 SNEGSKA (reference sequence). Here the CDR3 reads CSARLRGNNYGYTF. In nucleotides, the CDR3 is TGCAGTGCTAGACTCAGGGGGAACAACTATGGCTACACCTTC.

The chain recombines TRBV18 with TRBJ1-1, with D maybe TRBD1 (5 bases). V gave up 2 bases and J gave up 4 bases, with 11 bases separating them. CDR1 and CDR2 (germline): KGHSH, LQKENI. The CDR3 is 14 residues long. The CDR3 bases are TGTGCCAGCTCACCAGATGGAGGGGCCACTGAAGCTTTCTTT. As protein: CASSPDGGATEAFF.

Only a few counts were recorded for this clonotype. The rearrangement joins TRBV9 to TRBJ2-7; possible D gene TRBD1, 6 bases. The V end lost 4 bases, the J end lost 0 bases, and 14 bases lay between the germline ends. Germline V gene lookup returns CDR1 SGDLS and CDR2 YYNGEE. This CDR3 spans 15 amino acids. CDR3: CASSPGQSLSYEQYF. CDR3 sequence (DNA): TGTGCCAGCAGCCCCGGACAGTCCCTCTCCTACGAGCAGTACTTC.

The chain has TRBV12-3 or TRBV12-4 and TRBJ2-4; the D gene is possibly TRBD2 (5 bases). V was shortened by 7 bases and J by 0 bases, with 10 bases between the two germline ends. The CDR3 is 14 amino acids. The CDR3 DNA is TGTGCCAGCACCTGGGGAGTAGCCAAAAACATTCAGTACTTC. Its translation: CASTWGVAKNIQYF.

This clonotype was counted between two and nine times. The chain uses TRBV3-1 and TRBJ2-7; D remains unclear. Trimming took off 4 bases at V and 4 bases at J, with 8 bases between the two ends. In germline, CDR1 is LGHDT, CDR2 YNNKEL (reference sequence). The CDR3 runs to 12 residues. Here the CDR3 reads CASSRTRYEQYF. CDR3 DNA sequence: TGTGCCAGCAGCCGGACCCGATACGAGCAGTACTTC.

This clonotype has a count of ten or more. V is TRBV12-3 or TRBV12-4 and J is TRBJ2-3; no firm D call. The CDR3 extends over 15 amino acids. With 3 bases removed from V and 0 bases from J, the gap between germline ends came to 10 bases. Here the CDR3 reads CASSFQYTSTDTQYF. CDR3 sequence (DNA): TGTGCCAGCAGTTTTCAGTATACTAGCACAGATACGCAGTATTTT.

Only a few counts were recorded for this clonotype. The CDR3 loop is CATTLAGGTDTQYF. CDR3 nucleotide sequence: TGTGCCACGACCCTAGCGGGGGGCACAGATACGCAGTATTTT. V usage is TRBV10-3 and J usage is TRBJ2-3, with TRBD2 matching 10 bases. Looked up from germline, CDR1 is ENHRY and CDR2 is SYGVKD. The trim removed 10 bases at V and 1 base at J, leaving 5 bases unmatched. The CDR3 runs to 14 residues.

The sample holds a few counts of this clonotype. This chain links TRBV6-5 with TRBJ2-3, with D perhaps matching TRBD2 (6 bases). V was clipped by 6 bases and J by 4 bases, with 17 bases between them. Germline lookup yields CDR1 MNHEY and CDR2 SVGAGI. The CDR3 extends over 15 amino acids. The CDR3 region is CASSTRDSPPDTQYF. The DNA of the CDR3 is TGTGCCAGCAGCACTCGGGACTCTCCCCCAGATACGCAGTATTTT.

The V and J genes are TRBV12-3 or TRBV12-4 and TRBJ1-3; D uncertain. Trimming stripped 0 bases from V and 13 bases from J, with 16 bases between. CDR3 length equals 14 residues. The CDR3 region has the DNA TGTGCCAGCAGTTTAGCGTTCGGTGGGAGGACGATATATTTT. It translates to CASSLAFGGRTIYF.

The chain joins TRBV3-1 to TRBJ2-7; 8 bases are a match to TRBD1. The junction had 5 bases not matched to a gene; V was cut back by 5 bases and J by 5 bases. CDR1 and CDR2 (germline): LGHDT, YNNKEL (reference sequence). CDR3 length: 13 amino acids. For the CDR3, the DNA is TGTGCCAGCAGCATGCAGGGGGCCAACGAGCAGTACGTC. Translating it yields CASSMQGANEQYV.

The chain employs TRBV7-6 and TRBJ1-6; no reliable D call. V was cut by 2 bases and J by 5 bases, with 13 bases left in between. CDR3 size: 16 residues. Germline loops: CDR1 SGHVS, CDR2 FNYEAQ. Here the CDR3 reads CASSLSGGLNNSPLHF. CDR3 in DNA: TGTGCCAGCAGCTTATCCGGAGGACTGAATAATTCACCCCTCCACTTT.

This clonotype was counted between two and nine times. This chain connects TRBV18 to TRBJ2-7; D call uncertain. Deletions cut 4 bases from V and 0 bases from J, with 10 bases between. Per germline, CDR1 KGHSH and CDR2 LQKENI. The CDR3 extends over 14 amino acids. The CDR3 DNA follows: TGTGCCAGCTCACTCCATCCAAGCTCCTACGAGCAGTACGTC. It specifies CASSLHPSSYEQYV.

The chain employs TRBV7-6 and TRBJ1-3; 7 bases agree with TRBD1. CDR3 length equals 14 residues. The V gene's germline CDR1 is SGHVS and CDR2 FNYEAQ. V lost 5 bases to trimming and J lost 7 bases; unmatched junction nucleotides: 8. The chain's CDR3 is CASSPTGTVNTIYF. The CDR3 DNA follows: TGTGCCAGCAGCCCTACCGGGACAGTTAACACCATATATTTT.

This clonotype was counted a few times. The chain links TRBV20-1 to TRBJ2-7; 10 bases match TRBD1. Trimming removed 6 bases from V and 7 bases from J; junction bases left unmatched: 9. Germline loops: CDR1 DFQATT, CDR2 SNEGSKA (reference sequence). This CDR3 is built from 13 residues. The CDR3 here is CSATGQGVWEQYF. The CDR3 DNA is TGCAGTGCGACCGGACAGGGGGTCTGGGAGCAGTACTTC.

This rearrangement joins TRBV4-2 to TRBJ2-2, with 10 positions matching TRBD2. From germline, CDR1 is LGHNA and CDR2 YNFKEQ. The CDR3 runs 19 residues. After removal of 0 bases from V and 5 bases from J, the junction contained 12 bases not matched to a gene. The CDR3 here is CASSQEVWLAGDGTGELFF. Written as DNA, the CDR3 is TGTGCCAGCAGCCAAGAAGTTTGGCTAGCGGGGGATGGAACCGGGGAGCTGTTTTTT.

This clonotype has a count of ten or more. The chain combines TRBV7-9 with TRBJ2-1; D is unclear. Between the trimmed V and J ends, which lost 5 bases and 7 bases, there was a span of 12 bases. The CDR3 is 13 residues long. Germline CDR1 reads SEHNR; CDR2 reads FQNEAQ (reference sequence). The chain's CDR3 is CASSGLGENEQFF. DNA of the CDR3: TGTGCCAGCAGCGGGCTTGGCGAGAATGAGCAGTTCTTC.

The chain is built from TRBV27 and TRBJ2-7; 7 nucleotides line up with TRBD2. After removal of 10 bases from V and 2 bases from J, the junction contained 8 bases not matched to a gene. The CDR3 totals 13 residues. Germline V gene data show CDR1 as MNHEY and CDR2 as SMNVEV (reference sequence). CDR3 sequence: CATARGVPYEQYF. The CDR3 DNA reads as TGTGCCACCGCCCGGGGGGTCCCCTACGAGCAGTACTTC.

This clonotype showed up just a few times. The chain links TRBV13 to TRBJ2-5, with D maybe TRBD2 (7 bases). The length of the CDR3 is 15 residues. Trimming pared 2 bases from V and 5 bases from J, leaving 15 bases between. Germline CDR1 and CDR2: PRHDT and FYEKMQ (reference sequence). The CDR3 bases are TGTGCCAGCAGCTTACGTACCAGGGGAGGGGAGACCCAGTACTTC. This encodes CASSLRTRGGETQYF.